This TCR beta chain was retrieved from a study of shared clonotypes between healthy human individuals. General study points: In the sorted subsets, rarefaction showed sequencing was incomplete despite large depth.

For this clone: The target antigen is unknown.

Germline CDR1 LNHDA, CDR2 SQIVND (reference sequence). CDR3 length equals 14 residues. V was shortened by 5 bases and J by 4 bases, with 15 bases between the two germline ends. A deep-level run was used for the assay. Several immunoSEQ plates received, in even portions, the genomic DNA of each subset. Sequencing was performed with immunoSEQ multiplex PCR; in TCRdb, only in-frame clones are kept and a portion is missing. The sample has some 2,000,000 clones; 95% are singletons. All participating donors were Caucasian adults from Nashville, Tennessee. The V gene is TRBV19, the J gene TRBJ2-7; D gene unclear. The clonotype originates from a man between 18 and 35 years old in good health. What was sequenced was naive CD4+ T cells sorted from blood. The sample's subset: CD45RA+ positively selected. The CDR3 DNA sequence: TGTGCCAGTAGTTTCGCCGGGTCCTCATACGAGCAGTACTTC. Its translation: CASSFAGSSYEQYF.